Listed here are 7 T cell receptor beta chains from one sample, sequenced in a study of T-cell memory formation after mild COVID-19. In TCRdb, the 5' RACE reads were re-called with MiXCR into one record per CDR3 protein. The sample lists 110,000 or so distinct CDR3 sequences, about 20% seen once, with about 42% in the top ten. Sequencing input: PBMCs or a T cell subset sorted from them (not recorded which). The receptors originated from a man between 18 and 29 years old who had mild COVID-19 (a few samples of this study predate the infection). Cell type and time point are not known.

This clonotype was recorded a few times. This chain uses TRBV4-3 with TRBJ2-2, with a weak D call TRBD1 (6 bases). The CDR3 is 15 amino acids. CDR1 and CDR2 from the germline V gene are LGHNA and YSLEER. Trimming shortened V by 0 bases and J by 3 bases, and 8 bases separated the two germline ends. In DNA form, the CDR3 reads TGCGCCAGCAGCCAAGACTGGGGGCACACCGGGGAGCTGTTTTTT. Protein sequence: CASSQDWGHTGELFF.

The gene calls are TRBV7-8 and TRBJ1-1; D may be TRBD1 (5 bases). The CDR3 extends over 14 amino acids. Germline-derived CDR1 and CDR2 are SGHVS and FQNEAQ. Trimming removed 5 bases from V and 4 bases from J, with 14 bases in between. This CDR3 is CASSPPVQGTEAFF. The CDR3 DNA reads TGTGCCAGCAGCCCCCCGGTCCAGGGCACTGAAGCTTTCTTT.

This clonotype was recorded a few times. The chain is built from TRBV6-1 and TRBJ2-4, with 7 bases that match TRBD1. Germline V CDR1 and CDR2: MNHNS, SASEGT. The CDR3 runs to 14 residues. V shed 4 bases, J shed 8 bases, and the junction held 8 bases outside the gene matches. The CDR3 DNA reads TGTGCCAGCAGTGGTAACAGGGGACCCGACATTCAGTACTTC. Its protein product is CASSGNRGPDIQYF.

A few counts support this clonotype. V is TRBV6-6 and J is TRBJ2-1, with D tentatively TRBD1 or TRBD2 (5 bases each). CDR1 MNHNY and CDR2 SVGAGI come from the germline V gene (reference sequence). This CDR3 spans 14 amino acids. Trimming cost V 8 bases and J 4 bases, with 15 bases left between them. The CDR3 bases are TGTGCCAGCTCCTTCGCCTGGGGGTACAATGAGCAGTTCTTC. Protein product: CASSFAWGYNEQFF.

This chain's CDR3 is CASSMGVGQPQHF. In nucleotides, the CDR3 is TGTGCCAGTAGTATGGGGGTAGGTCAGCCCCAGCATTTT. The chain has TRBV19 and TRBJ1-5, with D possibly TRBD1 on 5 matching bases. Deletions cut 3 bases from V and 6 bases from J, with 9 bases between. Germline V lookup: CDR1 LNHDA, CDR2 SQIVND (reference sequence). This CDR3 comprises 13 residues.

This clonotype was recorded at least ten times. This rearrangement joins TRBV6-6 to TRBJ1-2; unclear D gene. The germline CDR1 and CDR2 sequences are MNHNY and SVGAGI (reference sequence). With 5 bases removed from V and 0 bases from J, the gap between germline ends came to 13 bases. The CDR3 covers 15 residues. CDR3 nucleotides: TGTGCCAGCAGTGATAGGGTTCGGACTAACTATGGCTACACCTTC. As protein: CASSDRVRTNYGYTF.

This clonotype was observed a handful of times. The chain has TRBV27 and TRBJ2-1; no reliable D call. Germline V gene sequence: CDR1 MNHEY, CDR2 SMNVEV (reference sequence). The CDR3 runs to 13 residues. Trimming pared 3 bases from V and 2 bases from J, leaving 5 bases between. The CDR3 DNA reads TGTGCCAGCAGTTTGGTTCCCTACAATGAGCAGTTCTTC. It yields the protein CASSLVPYNEQFF.